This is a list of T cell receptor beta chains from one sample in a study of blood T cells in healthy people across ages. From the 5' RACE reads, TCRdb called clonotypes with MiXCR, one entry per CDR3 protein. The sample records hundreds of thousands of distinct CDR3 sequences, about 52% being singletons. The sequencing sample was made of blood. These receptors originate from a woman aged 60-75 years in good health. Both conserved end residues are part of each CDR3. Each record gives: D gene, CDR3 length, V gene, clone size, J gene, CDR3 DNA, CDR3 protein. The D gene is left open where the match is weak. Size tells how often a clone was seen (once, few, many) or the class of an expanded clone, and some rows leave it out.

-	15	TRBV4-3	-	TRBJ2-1	TGCGCCAGCAGCCTAGGGCAGATAGACTACAATGAGCAGTTCTTC	CASSLGQIDYNEQFF
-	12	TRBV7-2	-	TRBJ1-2	TGTGCCAGCAGTTCCTCAAACTATGGCTACACCTTC	CASSSSNYGYTF
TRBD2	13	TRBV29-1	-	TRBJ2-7	TGCAGCGCCCTAGCGGATAGCTCCTACGAGCAGTACTTC	CSALADSSYEQYF
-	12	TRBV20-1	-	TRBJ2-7	TGCAGTGCTAGCGGCGAAACCTACGAGCAGTACTTC	CSASGETYEQYF
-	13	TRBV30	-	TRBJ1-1	TGTGCCTGGAGCCTGCAGGGCGCGGACGAAGCTTTCTTT	CAWSLQGADEAFF
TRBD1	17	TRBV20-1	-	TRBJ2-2	TGCAGTGCTAGACAACTTGGCCGGGACAGGGGGACCGGGGAGCTGTTTTTT	CSARQLGRDRGTGELFF
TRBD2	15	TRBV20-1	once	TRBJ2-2	TGCAGTGCAGTAGCGGGAGGGGTAGGGGCCGGGGAGCTGTTTTTT	CSAVAGGVGAGELFF
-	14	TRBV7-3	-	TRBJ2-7	TGTGCCAGCAGTATAGGGGGGTACAACAATGAGCAGTACTTC	CASSIGGYNNEQYF
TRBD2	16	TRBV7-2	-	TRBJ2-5	TGTGCCAGCAGCTTAGCTACTTCTAGCGGCCAAGAGACCCAGTACTTC	CASSLATSSGQETQYF
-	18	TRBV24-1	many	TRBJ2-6	TGTGCCACCAGTGCGAAGCGGGACAGGATTTCTGGGGCCAACGTCCTGACTTTC	CATSAKRDRISGANVLTF
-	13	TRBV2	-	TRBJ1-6	TGTGCCAGCAGAAGGGGATTGGATTCACCCCTCCACTTT	CASRRGLDSPLHF